This T cell receptor (beta chain) was documented in a study of cytomegalovirus exposure and HLA in healthy donors. Points on this clone: Antigen: not known.

Study-wide results and caveats: In an earlier analysis, in approximately 630 donors, most V segments appeared productive either ~90% or ~30% of the time.

With 60 Vbeta and 13 Jbeta primers, the PCR was carried out. Clones were read by immunoSEQ multiplex PCR, and TCRdb kept only the in-frame ones, dropping some. The data hold about 98,000 clones, with under 85% observed a single time. Germline CDR1 reads SGDLS; CDR2 reads YYNGEE. There are 17 residues in the CDR3. V was trimmed by 0 bases and J by 0 bases, leaving 15 bases between them. This receptor was obtained from a man aged 18 to 29 in good health and CMV-seropositive. Material for sequencing was PBMCs. This chain joins TRBV9 and TRBJ1-1; D unresolved. Here the CDR3 DNA reads TGTGCCAGCAGCGTAGGAGCCCTGGGAGCTTTGAACACTGAAGCTTTCTTT. Its translation: CASSVGALGALNTEAFF.